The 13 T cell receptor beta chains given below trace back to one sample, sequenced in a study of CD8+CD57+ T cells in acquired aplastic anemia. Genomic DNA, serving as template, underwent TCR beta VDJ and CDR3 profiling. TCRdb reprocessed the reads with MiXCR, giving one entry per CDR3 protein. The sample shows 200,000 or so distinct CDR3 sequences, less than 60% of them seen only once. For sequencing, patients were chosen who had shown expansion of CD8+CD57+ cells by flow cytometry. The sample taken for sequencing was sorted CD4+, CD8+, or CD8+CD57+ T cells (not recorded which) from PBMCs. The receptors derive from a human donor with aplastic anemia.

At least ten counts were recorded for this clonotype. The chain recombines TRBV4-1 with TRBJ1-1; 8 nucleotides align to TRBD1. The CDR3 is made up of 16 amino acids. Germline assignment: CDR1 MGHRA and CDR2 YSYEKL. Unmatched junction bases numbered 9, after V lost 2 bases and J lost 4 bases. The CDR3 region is CASSQSSGQGRTEAFF. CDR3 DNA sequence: TGCGCCAGCAGCCAATCGTCAGGACAGGGTCGCACTGAAGCTTTCTTT.

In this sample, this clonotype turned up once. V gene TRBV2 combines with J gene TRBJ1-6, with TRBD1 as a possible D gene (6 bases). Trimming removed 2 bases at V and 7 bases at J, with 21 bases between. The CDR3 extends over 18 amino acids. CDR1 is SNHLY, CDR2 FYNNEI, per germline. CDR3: CASSERGAGGRVNSPLHF. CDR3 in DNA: TGTGCCAGCAGTGAACGGGGGGCGGGTGGCAGGGTGAATTCACCCCTCCACTTT.

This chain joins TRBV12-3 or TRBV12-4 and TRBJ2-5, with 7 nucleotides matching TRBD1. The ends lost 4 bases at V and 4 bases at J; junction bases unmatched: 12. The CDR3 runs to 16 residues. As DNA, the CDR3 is TGTGCCAGCAGTTCTTCTCGGGACAGAGCTGGAGAGACCCAGTACTTC. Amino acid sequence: CASSSSRDRAGETQYF.

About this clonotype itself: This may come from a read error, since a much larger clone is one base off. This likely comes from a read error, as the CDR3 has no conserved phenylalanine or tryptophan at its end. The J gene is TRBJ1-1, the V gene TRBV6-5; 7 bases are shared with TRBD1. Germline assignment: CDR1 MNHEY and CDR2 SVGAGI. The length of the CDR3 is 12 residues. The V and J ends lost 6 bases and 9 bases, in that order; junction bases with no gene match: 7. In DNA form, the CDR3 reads TGTGCCAGCAGAACCGGGACAGATAAAGCTTTCCTT. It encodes CASRTGTDKAFL.

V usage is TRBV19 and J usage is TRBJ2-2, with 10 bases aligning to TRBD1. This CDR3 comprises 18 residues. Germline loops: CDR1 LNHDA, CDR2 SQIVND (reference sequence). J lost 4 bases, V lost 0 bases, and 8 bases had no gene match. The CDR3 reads CASSIDSGTGEITGELFF. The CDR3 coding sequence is TGTGCCAGTAGTATAGATTCCGGGACAGGGGAAATCACCGGGGAGCTGTTTTTT.

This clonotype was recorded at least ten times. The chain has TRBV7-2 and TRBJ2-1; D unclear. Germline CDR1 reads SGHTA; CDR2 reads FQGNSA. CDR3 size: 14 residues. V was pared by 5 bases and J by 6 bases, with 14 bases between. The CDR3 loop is CASSSPDRSNEQFF. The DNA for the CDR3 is TGTGCCAGCAGCAGCCCGGACCGCAGCAATGAGCAGTTCTTC.

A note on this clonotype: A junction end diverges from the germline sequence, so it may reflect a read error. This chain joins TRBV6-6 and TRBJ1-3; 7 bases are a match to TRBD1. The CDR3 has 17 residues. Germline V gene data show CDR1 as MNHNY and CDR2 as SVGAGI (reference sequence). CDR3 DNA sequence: TGTGCCAGCAGTTACTCAACAGGGGCCCTCTCTGGAGACACCATATATTTT. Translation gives CASSYSTGALSGDTIYF.

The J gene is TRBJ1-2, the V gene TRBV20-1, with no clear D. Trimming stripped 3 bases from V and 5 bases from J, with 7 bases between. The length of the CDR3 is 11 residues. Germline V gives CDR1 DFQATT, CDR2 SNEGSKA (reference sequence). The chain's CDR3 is CSASSVYGYTF. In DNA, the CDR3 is TGCAGTGCTAGCTCCGTTTATGGCTACACCTTC.

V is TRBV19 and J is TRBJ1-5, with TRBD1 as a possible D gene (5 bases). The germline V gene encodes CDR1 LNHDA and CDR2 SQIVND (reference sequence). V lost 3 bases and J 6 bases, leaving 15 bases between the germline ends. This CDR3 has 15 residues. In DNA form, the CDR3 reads TGTGCCAGTAGTATCTGGGGGATCTTAACTCAGCCCCAGCATTTT. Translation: CASSIWGILTQPQHF.

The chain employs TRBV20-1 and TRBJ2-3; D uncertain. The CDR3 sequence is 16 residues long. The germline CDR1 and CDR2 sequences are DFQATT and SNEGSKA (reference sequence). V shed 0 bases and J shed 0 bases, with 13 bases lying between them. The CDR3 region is CSAREGRTLSTDTQYF. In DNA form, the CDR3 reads TGCAGTGCTAGAGAGGGTCGGACGCTCAGCACAGATACGCAGTATTTT.

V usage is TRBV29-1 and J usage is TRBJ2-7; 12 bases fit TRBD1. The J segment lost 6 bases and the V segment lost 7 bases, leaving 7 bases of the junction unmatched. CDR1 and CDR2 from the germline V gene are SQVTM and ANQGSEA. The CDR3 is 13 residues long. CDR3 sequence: CSGGTGGAGEQYF. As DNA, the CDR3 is TGCAGCGGGGGGACAGGGGGCGCGGGCGAGCAGTACTTC.

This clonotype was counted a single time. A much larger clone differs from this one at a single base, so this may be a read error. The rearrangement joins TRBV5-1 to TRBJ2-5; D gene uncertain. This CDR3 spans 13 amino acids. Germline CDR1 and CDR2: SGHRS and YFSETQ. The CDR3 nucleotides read TGCGCCAGCAGCTTGGGACTTCAAGAGGCCCAGTACTTC. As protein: CASSLGLQEAQYF.

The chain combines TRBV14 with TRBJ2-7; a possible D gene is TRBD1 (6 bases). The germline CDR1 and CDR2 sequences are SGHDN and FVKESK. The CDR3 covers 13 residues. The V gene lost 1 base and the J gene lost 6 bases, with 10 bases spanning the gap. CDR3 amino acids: CASSQATRGEQYV. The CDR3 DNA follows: TGTGCCAGCAGCCAAGCTACCAGGGGCGAGCAGTACGTC.